Listed below are T cell receptor beta chains from one sample, sequenced in a study of shared clonotypes between healthy human individuals. Libraries were prepared by immunoSEQ multiplex PCR; TCRdb keeps only in-frame clonotypes and omits some of them. The sample has about 600,000 clones, 95% to 98% seen once; the top ten hold approximately 0.33%. The specimen sequenced was naive CD8+ T cells sorted from blood. The receptors shown here come from a man aged 25-40 years in good health. Each CDR3 is given without its conserved first and last residue. The order of the fields is V gene, D gene, CDR3 protein. A D gene is named only where the DNA matches it firmly.

TRBV6-5 - ASSRTGWYQETQY
TRBV7-8 - ASSFPDGNYGYT
TRBV6-1 TRBD2 ASRELAGHTYEQY
TRBV27 - ASSPRPYTGELF
TRBV4-1 TRBD1 ASSQETGYNQPQH
TRBV7-3 - ASSPRHGNEQF
TRBV12-5 TRBD2 ASGPSGSYNEQF
TRBV27 - ASSLYVDSNQPQH
TRBV4-1 TRBD1 ASSLGTGEYEQY
TRBV11-2 - ASSIQGYEQY
TRBV7-9 - ASQRVVPYNEQF
TRBV5-5 - ASSWYRDGVYEQY
TRBV7-9 - ASRHSSYNEQF
TRBV19 TRBD1 ASSITHRGHVEQY
TRBV30 TRBD1 AWSEDRVGQPQH
TRBV9 - ASSVLTGELF
TRBV27 TRBD2 ASSLLTSGSYYEQY
TRBV7-9 TRBD2 ASSPLGTSGTRDEQY
TRBV9 - ASSTGRVTDEKLF
TRBV4-1 - ASSDSTSVSYEQY
TRBV15 - ATSRGLEGEKLF
TRBV19 - ASSAIGTPYEQY
TRBV27 - ASSWGRNQPQH
TRBV14 - ASSQGGSAEAF
TRBV2 - ASSGGKAKNIQY
TRBV2 TRBD2 ASSESGLAFTEQY
TRBV29-1 TRBD1 SVEPTTGGDGNEQF
TRBV6-1 TRBD2 AIYTEASGDNEQF
TRBV29-1 TRBD2 SVWLAGDSYEQY
TRBV4-1 TRBD1 ASSRAGGVTEAF